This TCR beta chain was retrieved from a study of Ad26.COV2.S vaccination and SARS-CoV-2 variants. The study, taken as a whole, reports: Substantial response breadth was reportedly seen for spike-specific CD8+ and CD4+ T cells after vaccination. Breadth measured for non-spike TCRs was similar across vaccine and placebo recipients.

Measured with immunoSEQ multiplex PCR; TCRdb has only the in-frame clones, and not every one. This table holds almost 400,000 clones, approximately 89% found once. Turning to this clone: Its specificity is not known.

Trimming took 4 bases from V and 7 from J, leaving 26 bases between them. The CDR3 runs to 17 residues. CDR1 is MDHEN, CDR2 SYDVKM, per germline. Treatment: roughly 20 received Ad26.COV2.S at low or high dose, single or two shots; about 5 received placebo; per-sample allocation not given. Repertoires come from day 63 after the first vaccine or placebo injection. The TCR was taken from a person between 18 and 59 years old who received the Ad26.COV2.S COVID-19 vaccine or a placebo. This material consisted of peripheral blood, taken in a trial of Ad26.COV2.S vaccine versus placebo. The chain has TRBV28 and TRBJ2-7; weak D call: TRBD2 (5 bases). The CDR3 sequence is CASSSHLGKGASGEQYF. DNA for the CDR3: TGTGCCAGCAGTTCCCACCTTGGGAAGGGAGCCTCGGGGGAGCAGTACTTC.